This is a list of T cell receptor beta chains from one sample in a study of blood T cell repertoires in COVID-19. The assay was immunoSEQ multiplex PCR, and TCRdb's table has in-frame clones only and misses some. The sample lists hundreds of thousands of clones; more than 80% were seen once. Sequenced input: peripheral blood. The receptors originated from a woman in her thirties with COVID-19, enrolled during active disease. The CDR3 runs from the conserved cysteine through the conserved F or W. Only some rows state a clone size, as once, few, many or a class for expanded clones.

V: TRBV29-1
J: TRBJ1-2
length: 14
size: few
CDR3: CSVRGQGANYGYTF

V: TRBV28
J: TRBJ1-4
length: 14
size: NA
CDR3: CASRGFATNEKLFF

V: TRBV5-1
J: TRBJ1-2
length: 15
size: NA
CDR3: CASSLYRGFSHGYTF

V: TRBV5-1
J: TRBJ2-2
length: 19
size: once
CDR3: CASSSWGLAGGTNTGELFF

V: TRBV9
J: TRBJ2-3
length: 17
size: NA
CDR3: CASSGGSNSGEPDTQYF

V: TRBV19
J: TRBJ2-1
length: 17
size: NA
CDR3: CASTPPGGGGSYNEQFF

V: TRBV2
J: TRBJ2-5
length: 14
size: NA
CDR3: CASSARRAQETQYF

V: TRBV6-5
J: TRBJ1-5
length: 13
size: NA
CDR3: CASSQGARQPQHF

V: TRBV4-1
J: TRBJ2-3
length: 17
size: NA
CDR3: CASSQATSSFGTDTQYF

V: TRBV28
J: TRBJ1-2
length: 15
size: NA
CDR3: CASSKRDPRWGGYTF

V: TRBV5-1
J: TRBJ2-1
length: 16
size: NA
CDR3: CASSPEASGRAHEQFF

V: TRBV13
J: TRBJ2-2
length: 15
size: NA
CDR3: CASSSQLAGAGELFF

V: TRBV27
J: TRBJ1-5
length: 16
size: once
CDR3: CASSFGSGGATQPQHF

V: TRBV5-8
J: TRBJ1-1
length: 18
size: NA
CDR3: CASSPNYGTPHPNTEAFF

V: TRBV4-1
J: TRBJ1-1
length: 15
size: NA
CDR3: CASSQADRGNTEAFF

V: TRBV23-1
J: TRBJ1-5
length: 14
size: once
CDR3: CASSPGTRNQPQHF

V: TRBV2
J: TRBJ1-5
length: 14
size: few
CDR3: CASSRDISNQPQHF

V: TRBV27
J: TRBJ2-1
length: 16
size: NA
CDR3: CASSLGRDRSYNEQFF

V: TRBV6-2/TRBV6-3
J: TRBJ1-5
length: 14
size: NA
CDR3: CASSDRGVGQPQHF

V: TRBV11-2
J: TRBJ1-1
length: 14
size: NA
CDR3: CASSSTGTGTEAFF

V: TRBV19
J: TRBJ2-2
length: 15
size: NA
CDR3: CASGTPGQGTGELFF

V: TRBV7-2
J: TRBJ2-5
length: 16
size: NA
CDR3: CASSSKTSGGAETQYF

V: TRBV3-1/TRBV3-2
J: TRBJ1-1
length: 15
size: NA
CDR3: CASSPQTGVNTEAFF

V: TRBV2
J: TRBJ1-3
length: 14
size: NA
CDR3: CATSQGHSGNTIYF

V: TRBV4-1
J: TRBJ2-1
length: 16
size: NA
CDR3: CASSQGTSGRYNEQFF

V: TRBV27
J: TRBJ2-5
length: 15
size: NA
CDR3: CASRLAGGRQETQYF

V: TRBV11-3
J: TRBJ2-3
length: 16
size: NA
CDR3: CASSLDLAPSTDTQYF

V: TRBV3-1/TRBV3-2
J: TRBJ2-1
length: 16
size: NA
CDR3: CASSPPRSPIVSEQFF

V: TRBV6-5
J: TRBJ1-1
length: 11
size: NA
CDR3: CASTRNTEAFF

V: TRBV19
J: TRBJ1-5
length: 16
size: NA
CDR3: CASSTLTGGGSQPQHF

V: TRBV3-1/TRBV3-2
J: TRBJ2-3
length: 17
size: NA
CDR3: CASSQYQDRGLESTQYF

V: TRBV2
J: TRBJ2-2
length: 15
size: NA
CDR3: CASSAGTGIRRELFF

V: TRBV10-3
J: TRBJ1-3
length: 13
size: once
CDR3: CAISDSSGNTIYF

V: TRBV12-3/TRBV12-4
J: TRBJ2-2
length: 12
size: NA
CDR3: CASSNGQGILFF

V: TRBV2
J: TRBJ2-7
length: 16
size: NA
CDR3: CASSGPGTGGSYEQYF

V: TRBV7-6
J: TRBJ2-5
length: 16
size: NA
CDR3: CASSLGSGTQAETQYF

V: TRBV11-2
J: TRBJ2-7
length: 13
size: NA
CDR3: CASSLRLAAEQYF

V: TRBV24-1
J: TRBJ2-3
length: 14
size: NA
CDR3: CAATSRVSTDTQYF

V: TRBV7-2
J: TRBJ2-7
length: 14
size: NA
CDR3: CASSLAGGWGEQYF

V: TRBV11-3
J: TRBJ2-6
length: 17
size: NA
CDR3: CASSAGQDLSGANVLTF

V: TRBV3-1/TRBV3-2
J: TRBJ1-6
length: 15
size: NA
CDR3: CASSQLPGQGSPLHF